The 27 T cell receptor beta chains given below trace back to one sample, sequenced in a study of blood T cells in healthy people across ages. It was with a sample-barcoded 5' primer and a J-beta primer mix that a second PCR of about 6 to 12 cycles was run. TCRdb independently ran MiXCR on the 5' RACE reads; one entry per CDR3 protein. The repertoire includes roughly 1.5 million distinct CDR3 sequences, about 45% of them detected once, and about 4.1% sits in the top ten. Sample: blood. Receptor source: a woman aged 18 to 35 in good health.

J is TRBJ2-6 and V is TRBV6-6, with D possibly TRBD2 on 6 matching bases. V lost 2 bases and J lost 3, with 11 bases in between. Germline lookup yields CDR1 MNHNY and CDR2 SVGAGI (reference sequence). The length of the CDR3 is 16 residues. The CDR3 nucleotides are TGTGCCAGCAGTTACGTAGCGGCTGGTGGGGCCAACGTCCTGACTTTC. Translation: CASSYVAAGGANVLTF.

The chain is built from TRBV9 and TRBJ2-5; D is possibly TRBD2 (6 bases). The CDR3 covers 14 residues. V was pared by 3 bases and J by 11 bases, with 20 bases between. Germline CDR1 and CDR2: SGDLS and YYNGEE. The CDR3 DNA is TGTGCCAGCAGCGCCAACTCGGGAGTCAATGAGCAGTACTTC. It specifies CASSANSGVNEQYF.

Only a few counts were recorded for this clonotype. This chain uses TRBV27 with TRBJ1-6, with 7 bases that match TRBD1. V dropped 5 bases and J dropped 2; count of bases not matched to a gene: 6. The CDR3 is made up of 16 amino acids. Germline-derived CDR1 and CDR2 are MNHEY and SMNVEV (reference sequence). CDR3 sequence (DNA): TGTGCCAGCAGTCAGACAGGGAGGGCCTATAATTCACCCCTCCACTTT. This codes for CASSQTGRAYNSPLHF.

V gene TRBV4-3 combines with J gene TRBJ2-1, with D maybe TRBD1 (5 bases). The CDR3 totals 18 residues. V was cut by 0 bases and J by 8 bases, with 23 bases left in between. Germline assignment: CDR1 LGHNA and CDR2 YSLEER. As DNA, the CDR3 is TGCGCCAGCAGCCAAGATCGTCAGGGATTAATACCTTACCATGAGCAGTTCTTC. Its translation: CASSQDRQGLIPYHEQFF.

The V and J genes are TRBV6-5 and TRBJ2-7, with a weak D call TRBD2 (5 bases). The CDR3 loop spans 13 amino acids. The V gene lost 5 bases and the J gene lost 3 bases, with 11 bases spanning the gap. CDR1 is MNHEY, CDR2 SVGAGI, per germline. CDR3 sequence: CASSPGYRYEQYF. CDR3 DNA: TGTGCCAGCAGTCCGGGATACCGCTACGAGCAGTACTTC.

A note on this clonotype: Germline is not matched at one junction end, which may reflect a read error. The chain has TRBV12-3 or TRBV12-4 and TRBJ2-3; D call uncertain. The CDR3 extends over 15 amino acids. This CDR3 reads CASSLLTARTDTQYF. CDR3 bases: TGTGCCAGCAGTTTATTGACCGCTAGAACAGATACGCAATATTTT.

A few counts support this clonotype. The chain carries TRBV7-9 and TRBJ2-3; D is ambiguous. V was pared by 0 bases and J by 5 bases, with 3 bases between. The CDR3 contains 12 residues. Germline CDR1 reads SEHNR; CDR2 reads FQNEAQ (reference sequence). DNA for the CDR3: TGTGCCAGCAGCTTAGCGCAAGATACGCAGTATTTT. This sequence encodes CASSLAQDTQYF.

The chain uses TRBV7-9 and TRBJ2-3; no clear D gene. The V gene's germline CDR1 is SEHNR and CDR2 FQNEAQ (reference sequence). The CDR3 runs 13 residues. Between the trimmed V and J ends, which lost 4 bases and 4 bases, there was a span of 9 bases. The CDR3 sequence is CASSWNLADTQYF. The CDR3, as DNA: TGTGCCAGCAGCTGGAACTTGGCAGATACGCAGTATTTT.

The chain links TRBV5-1 to TRBJ1-1; possibly TRBD1 for D (5 bases). This CDR3 contains 13 residues. With 7 bases removed from V and 1 base from J, the gap between germline ends came to 11 bases. CDR1 is SGHRS, CDR2 YFSETQ, per germline. CDR3 residues: CASGWGSNTEAFF. In DNA, the CDR3 is TGCGCCAGCGGGTGGGGCTCGAACACTGAAGCTTTCTTT. The entire variable domain, with the rest obtained from reference TRBV5-1 and TRBJ1-1, is as follows: KAGVTQTPRYLIKTRGQQVTLSCSPISGHRSVSWYQQTPGQGLQFLFEYFSETQRNKGNFPGRFSGRQFSNSRSEMNVSTLELGDSALYLCASGWGSNTEAFFGQGTRLTVV.

In its sample, this clonotype was seen once. This CDR3 reads CASSSQQGANTEAFF. DNA for the CDR3: TGTGCCAGCAGCTCTCAACAGGGGGCTAACACTGAAGCTTTCTTT. The gene calls are TRBV9 and TRBJ1-1; 9 bases map to TRBD1. Germline loops: CDR1 SGDLS, CDR2 YYNGEE. The CDR3 consists of 15 residues. The junction had 6 bases not matched to a gene; V was cut back by 4 bases and J by 2 bases.

This clonotype was found many times. The chain uses TRBV5-1 and TRBJ2-1; 7 bases agree with TRBD2. The germline CDR1 and CDR2 sequences are SGHRS and YFSETQ. The CDR3 runs to 15 residues. The V gene end was trimmed by 0 bases and the J gene end by 2 bases; junction bases not matched to a gene: 2. The CDR3 DNA follows: TGCGCCAGCAGCTTGGGGGAGGGACCCTACAATGAGCAGTTCTTC. Translating it yields CASSLGEGPYNEQFF.

The chain joins TRBV4-1 to TRBJ2-3, with D possibly TRBD2 on 6 matching bases. Germline CDR1 MGHRA, CDR2 YSYEKL. CDR3 length: 16 residues. The V end was cut by 1 base, the J end by 1 base, with 12 bases between. The CDR3: CASSQGASAGTDTQYF. As DNA, the CDR3 is TGCGCCAGCAGCCAAGGAGCTAGCGCGGGCACAGATACGCAGTATTTT.

This clonotype was detected a few times. This chain connects TRBV5-1 to TRBJ1-6; 11 nucleotides line up with TRBD1. The CDR3 covers 16 residues. V shed 0 bases and J 10 bases; nucleotides not matched to a gene: 6. Germline values: CDR1 SGHRS, CDR2 YFSETQ. CDR3: CASSLDGQGATSPLHF. The CDR3 DNA follows: TGCGCCAGCAGCTTGGACGGACAGGGGGCGACCTCACCCCTCCACTTT.

The chain is built from TRBV7-9 and TRBJ2-3, with 7 bases identical to TRBD1. The CDR3 is 16 amino acids. The germline CDR1 and CDR2 sequences are SEHNR and FQNEAQ (reference sequence). V lost 5 bases to trimming and J lost 3 bases; unmatched junction nucleotides: 11. Here the CDR3 DNA reads TGTGCCAGCAGCCCGACAGGGCGGAGAGGTACAGATACGCAGTATTTT. It is translated as CASSPTGRRGTDTQYF.

The V and J genes are TRBV4-1 and TRBJ2-7; 8 nucleotides align to TRBD2. V was clipped by 4 bases and J by 1 base; unmatched bases: 15. This CDR3 has 18 amino acids. The germline V gene has CDR1 MGHRA and CDR2 YSYEKL. CDR3 nucleotide sequence: TGCGCCAGCAGCCGCGACGGTACAATAGGACTAGCATCCTACGAGCAGTACTTC. Translating it yields CASSRDGTIGLASYEQYF.

This clonotype was found a few times. The chain uses TRBV11-2 and TRBJ2-3; tentative D call: TRBD2 (7 bases). The germline V gene encodes CDR1 SGHAT and CDR2 FQNNGV. This CDR3 is 17 amino acids long. Trimming took off 5 bases at V and 2 bases at J, with 20 bases between the two ends. This CDR3 reads CASSLPRGGVITDTQYF. CDR3 bases: TGTGCCAGCAGCCTCCCCCGAGGGGGGGTGATCACAGATACGCAGTATTTT.

This clonotype was detected ten times or more. This sequence joins TRBV27 and TRBJ2-3; no definite D call. Trimming took off 0 bases at V and 3 bases at J, with 4 bases between the two ends. This CDR3 has 13 residues. Germline loops: CDR1 MNHEY, CDR2 SMNVEV (reference sequence). The CDR3 region has the DNA TGTGCCAGCAGTTTATCAGCGACAGATACGCAGTATTTT. Protein: CASSLSATDTQYF.

The rearrangement uses TRBV3-1 and TRBJ2-5; the match to TRBD2 covers 7 bases. The CDR3 is made up of 15 amino acids. From germline, CDR1 is LGHDT and CDR2 YNNKEL (reference sequence). Trimming at V came to 4 bases and at J to 4 bases, leaving 9 bases not matched to a gene. Written as DNA, the CDR3 is TGTGCCAGCAGCCCGGGAGGTGGAGCTGGAGAGACCCAGTACTTC. Protein: CASSPGGGAGETQYF.

The gene calls are TRBV4-1 and TRBJ2-5, with D maybe TRBD1 (6 bases). With 4 bases removed from V and 5 bases from J, the gap between germline ends came to 17 bases. The CDR3 is 15 amino acids. In germline, CDR1 is MGHRA, CDR2 YSYEKL. The CDR3: CASSPNRDIHETQYF. CDR3 nucleotide sequence: TGCGCCAGCAGCCCTAACCGGGACATCCACGAGACCCAGTACTTC.

V gene TRBV6-5 combines with J gene TRBJ2-1, with 8 bases identical to TRBD2. The J call is uncertain, as TRBJ2-7 better fits the DNA end. Germline values: CDR1 MNHEY, CDR2 SVGAGI. The CDR3 covers 17 residues. Here the CDR3 reads CASSYSKGLVSYNEQYF. The CDR3 region has the DNA TGTGCCAGCAGTTACTCGAAGGGACTAGTCTCCTACAATGAGCAGTACTTC.

This chain connects TRBV28 to TRBJ2-1, with 8 bases aligning to TRBD2. Per germline, CDR1 MDHEN and CDR2 SYDVKM. The CDR3 has 14 amino acids. Trimming cost V 8 bases and J 5 bases; bases outside gene matches: 8. CDR3 region: CASGPGGNNNEQFF. The DNA for the CDR3 is TGTGCCAGCGGACCGGGAGGGAATAACAATGAGCAGTTCTTC.

The V gene is TRBV7-9, the J gene TRBJ2-1, with 7 bases aligning to TRBD2. V shed 1 base, J shed 4 bases, and the junction held 7 bases outside the gene matches. The germline V gene encodes CDR1 SEHNR and CDR2 FQNEAQ (reference sequence). The CDR3 extends over 16 amino acids. The CDR3, as DNA: TGTGCCAGCAGCTTAGATCGAAGCGGGACTTACAATGAGCAGTTCTTC. Protein sequence: CASSLDRSGTYNEQFF. The whole variable domain, remainder taken from reference TRBV7-9 and TRBJ2-1, is DTGVSQNPRHKITKRGQNVTFRCDPISEHNRLYWYRQTLGQGPEFLTYFQNEAQLEKSRLLSDRFSAERPKGSFSTLEIQRTEQGDSAMYLCASSLDRSGTYNEQFFGPGTRLTVL.

This clonotype has only a few counts. The rearrangement joins TRBV7-9 to TRBJ2-3; 9 bases align to TRBD2. J gave up 3 bases and V 3 bases, and 4 bases lay outside the gene matches. Germline V gives CDR1 SEHNR, CDR2 FQNEAQ (reference sequence). There are 15 residues in the CDR3. The CDR3 sequence is CASSFGLATTDTQYF. CDR3 in DNA: TGTGCCAGCAGCTTCGGACTAGCGACGACAGATACGCAGTATTTT.

This chain links TRBV20-1 with TRBJ2-3, with 8 nucleotides matching TRBD2. The germline V gene encodes CDR1 DFQATT and CDR2 SNEGSKA (reference sequence). This CDR3 is built from 15 residues. J was trimmed by 1 base and V by 5 bases; bases with no gene match: 8. DNA of the CDR3: TGCAGTGCTGCTAGCCCAGCGGGGGGCACAGATACGCAGTATTTT. Translating it yields CSAASPAGGTDTQYF.

This clonotype was detected only a few times. The chain recombines TRBV12-3 or TRBV12-4 with TRBJ1-2; D is unresolved. V dropped 4 bases and J dropped 5 bases, with 23 bases sitting between them. This CDR3 is 17 amino acids long. CDR3 DNA: TGTGCCAGCAGTTCGTCCGGTCTCTTGTACAAGGATTATGGCTACACCTTC. This codes for CASSSSGLLYKDYGYTF.

This clonotype was seen a handful of times. This rearrangement joins TRBV12-3 or TRBV12-4 to TRBJ2-7; 8 positions match TRBD1. Germline trimming cut 5 bases from V and 6 bases from J; bases unmatched to any gene: 6. CDR3 length equals 13 residues. The CDR3 here is CASSNIQGVEQYF. The DNA for the CDR3 is TGTGCCAGCAGTAATATACAGGGGGTCGAGCAGTACTTC.

In its sample, this clonotype was seen a few times. This chain uses TRBV20-1 with TRBJ1-1; D not resolved. The CDR3 consists of 10 residues. Looked up from germline, CDR1 is DFQATT and CDR2 is SNEGSKA (reference sequence). Deletions cut 5 bases from V and 3 bases from J, with 4 bases between. This chain's CDR3 is CSAQYTEAFF. The CDR3 nucleotides read TGCAGTGCTCAGTACACTGAAGCTTTCTTT.